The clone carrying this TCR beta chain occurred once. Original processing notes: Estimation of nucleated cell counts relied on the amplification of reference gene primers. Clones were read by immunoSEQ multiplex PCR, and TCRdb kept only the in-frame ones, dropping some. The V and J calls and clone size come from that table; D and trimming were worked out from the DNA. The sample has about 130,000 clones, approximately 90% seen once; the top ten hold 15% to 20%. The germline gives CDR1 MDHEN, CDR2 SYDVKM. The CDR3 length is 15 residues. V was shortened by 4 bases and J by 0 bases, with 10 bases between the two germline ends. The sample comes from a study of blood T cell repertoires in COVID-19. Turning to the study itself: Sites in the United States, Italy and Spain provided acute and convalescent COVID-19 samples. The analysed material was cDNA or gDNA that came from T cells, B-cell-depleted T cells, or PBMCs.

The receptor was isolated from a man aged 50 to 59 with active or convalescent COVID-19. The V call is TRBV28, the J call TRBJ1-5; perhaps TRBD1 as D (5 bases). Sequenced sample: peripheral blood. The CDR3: CASSYYGGSNQPQHF. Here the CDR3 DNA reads TGTGCCAGCAGTTACTACGGGGGTAGCAATCAGCCCCAGCATTTT.